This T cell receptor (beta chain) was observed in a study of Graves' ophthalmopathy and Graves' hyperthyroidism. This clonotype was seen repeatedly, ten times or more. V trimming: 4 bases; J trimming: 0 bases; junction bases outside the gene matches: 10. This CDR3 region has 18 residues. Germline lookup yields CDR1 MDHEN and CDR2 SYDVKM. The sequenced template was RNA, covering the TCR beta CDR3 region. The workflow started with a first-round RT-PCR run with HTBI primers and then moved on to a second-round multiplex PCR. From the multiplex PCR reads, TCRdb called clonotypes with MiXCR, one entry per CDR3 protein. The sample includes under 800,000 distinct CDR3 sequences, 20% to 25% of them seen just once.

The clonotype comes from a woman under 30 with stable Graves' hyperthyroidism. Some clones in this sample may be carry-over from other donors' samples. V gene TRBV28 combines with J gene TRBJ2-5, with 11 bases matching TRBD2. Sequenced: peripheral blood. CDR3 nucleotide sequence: TGTGCCAGCAGTTCCCCTCACGGGACTAGCGGTCACCAAGAGACCCAGTACTTC. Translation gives CASSSPHGTSGHQETQYF.